The T cell receptor (beta chain) under discussion was sequenced for a study of T cells in Graves' hyperthyroidism and ophthalmopathy. General study results and limits: Among thyroid clonotypes expanded above 0.001, most also appeared in blood.

Uncontrolled infection, other autoimmune disease, pregnancy or lactation barred patients from enrollment. Amplified regions were TCR beta CDR3 sequences from RNA transcripts. A set of HTBI primers served as the primers for a first-round RT-PCR of the TCR CDR3. TCRdb re-analysed the multiplex PCR reads in MiXCR, keeping a single row per CDR3 protein. The data contain 600,000 to 750,000 distinct CDR3 sequences, 17% of them singletons. This clonotype was seen many times. What it binds is not known. With 0 bases removed from V and 5 bases from J, the gap between germline ends came to 8 bases. The CDR3 has 14 amino acids. Germline values: CDR1 SEHNR, CDR2 FQNEAQ (reference sequence).

The source of this sequence is a man aged 45-65 years with Graves' hyperthyroidism. The sample consisted of blood. V and J are TRBV7-9 and TRBJ2-1, with D perhaps TRBD2 (5 bases). CDR3 in DNA: TGTGCCAGCAGCTTAGCGGGGAGACACAATGAGCAGTTCTTC. Encoded protein: CASSLAGRHNEQFF.